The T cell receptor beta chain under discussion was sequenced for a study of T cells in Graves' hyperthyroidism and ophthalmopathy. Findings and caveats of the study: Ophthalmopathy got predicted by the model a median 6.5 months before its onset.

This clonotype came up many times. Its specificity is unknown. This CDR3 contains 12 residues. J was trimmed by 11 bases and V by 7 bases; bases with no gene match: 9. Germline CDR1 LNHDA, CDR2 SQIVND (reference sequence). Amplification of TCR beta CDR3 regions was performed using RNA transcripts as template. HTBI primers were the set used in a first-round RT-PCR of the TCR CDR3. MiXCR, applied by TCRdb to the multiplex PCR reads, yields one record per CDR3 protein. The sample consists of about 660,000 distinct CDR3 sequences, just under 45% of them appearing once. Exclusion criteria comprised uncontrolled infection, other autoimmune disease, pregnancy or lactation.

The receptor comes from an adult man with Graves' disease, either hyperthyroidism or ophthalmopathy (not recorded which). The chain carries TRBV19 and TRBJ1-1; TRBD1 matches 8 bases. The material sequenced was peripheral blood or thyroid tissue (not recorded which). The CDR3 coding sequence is TGTGCCAGTACGCGAGGGAGGGACAGGGCTTTCTTT. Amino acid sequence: CASTRGRDRAFF.